The 3 T cell receptor beta chains below were found in one sample sequenced in a study of PD-1 blockade in classical Hodgkin lymphoma. The sample's time point: cycle 4 day 1 (C4D1), after less than seven weeks of nivolumab. After autologous stem cell transplantation all patients relapsed, and prior brentuximab vedotin exposure differed between cohorts. Here immunoSEQ multiplex PCR was the method, and the copy in TCRdb shows in-frame clones only, minus some. The sample contains around 60,000 clones, approximately 92% of which appear only once. This specimen consisted of peripheral blood mononuclear cells (PBMCs), obtained before the fourth cycle of nivolumab. All receptors derive from a human donor with classical Hodgkin lymphoma.

This chain connects TRBV10-3 to TRBJ2-1; D gene unclear. Germline CDR1 ENHRY, CDR2 SYGVKD. Trimming took 2 bases from V and 6 from J, leaving 11 bases between them. The CDR3 spans 14 residues. CDR3 bases: TGTGCCATCAGTGAGGGGGTAGTGCGCAATGAGCAGTTCTTC. This encodes CAISEGVVRNEQFF.

This clone is judged medium-sized. V and J are TRBV5-6 and TRBJ1-3, with D uncertain. Trimming pared 0 bases from V and 0 bases from J, leaving 7 bases between. This CDR3 has 15 amino acids. Germline assignment: CDR1 SGHDT and CDR2 YYEEEE. The CDR3 coding sequence is TGTGCCAGCAGCTTGGGTTCCGGCTCTGGAAACACCATATATTTT. Its translation is CASSLGSGSGNTIYF.

This sequence joins TRBV5-6 and TRBJ1-3; D uncertain. Trimming pared 1 base from V and 4 bases from J, leaving 12 bases between. The CDR3 spans 15 residues. Germline CDR1 reads SGHDT; CDR2 reads YYEEEE. The DNA of the CDR3 is TGTGCCAGCAGCTTGCCCGGGGAGGACGGAAACACCATATATTTT. Its translation is CASSLPGEDGNTIYF.